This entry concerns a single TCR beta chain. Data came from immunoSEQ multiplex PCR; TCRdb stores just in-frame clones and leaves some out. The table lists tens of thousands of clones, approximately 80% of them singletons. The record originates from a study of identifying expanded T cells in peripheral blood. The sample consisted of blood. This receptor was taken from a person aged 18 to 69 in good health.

Here the CDR3 reads CASSFKGTDQETQYF. The CDR3 DNA reads TGTGCCAGCAGCTTCAAAGGGACAGACCAAGAGACCCAGTACTTC. The chain employs TRBV7-2 and TRBJ2-5, with 7 nucleotides matching TRBD1. This CDR3 region has 15 residues. V trimming: 3 bases; J trimming: 0 bases; junction bases outside the gene matches: 4. Germline lookup yields CDR1 SGHTA and CDR2 FQGNSA.